This is a list of T cell receptor beta chains from one sample in a study of blood T cell repertoires in COVID-19. Profiled with immunoSEQ multiplex PCR; TCRdb holds only in-frame clones, not every one. Of 300,000 or so clones in the sample, 85% to 90% were seen once. The sequencing input was PBMCs or T cells enriched from blood (not recorded which). These TCRs come from a young woman who had recovered from COVID-19. Both conserved end residues are part of each CDR3. D genes are given only for firm matches. Clone size is shown for a subset of rows, as once, few, many or a class of expanded clone.

TRBD1 TRBJ1-1 NA TRBV11-2 TGTGCCAGCAGCCCCCCCTTGACAGGGCTGAACACTGAAGCTTTCTTT CASSPPLTGLNTEAFF
NA TRBJ1-3 NA TRBV5-1 TGCGCCAGCAGTCAACAGGGTGCTGGAAACACCATATATTTT CASSQQGAGNTIYF
NA TRBJ2-2 NA TRBV13 TGTGCCAGCAGCTTAAGATCTTGGGCAGGCAACACCGGGGAGCTGTTTTTT CASSLRSWAGNTGELFF
TRBD1 TRBJ2-7 NA TRBV27 TGTGCCAGCAGTTTATCCGGGACAGTCTCCTACGAGCAGTACTTC CASSLSGTVSYEQYF
TRBD1 TRBJ1-6 NA TRBV6-4 TGTGCCAGCATCCGAGACAGGGGGCCCTTACCCTATAATTCACCCCTCCACTTT CASIRDRGPLPYNSPLHF
NA TRBJ2-4 NA TRBV2 TGTGCCAGCAGTTGGGGGCACATTCAGTACTTC CASSWGHIQYF
TRBD1 TRBJ1-5 NA TRBV28 TGTGCCAGCAGTTTCCCAAGAGGGGGCGCCCTGGGGAGCAATCAGCCCCAGCATTTT CASSFPRGGALGSNQPQHF
TRBD1 TRBJ1-2 NA TRBV5-1 TGCGCCAGCAGCCCCGGACAGGGGAGCTATGGCTACACCTTC CASSPGQGSYGYTF
NA TRBJ2-1 NA TRBV4-2 TGTGCCAGCAGCCAAGTACCAGCCAGGGATGAGCAGTTCTTC CASSQVPARDEQFF
NA TRBJ1-1 once TRBV4-1 TGCGCCAGCAGCCACATGAACACTGAAGCTTTCTTT CASSHMNTEAFF
TRBD2 TRBJ2-7 NA TRBV5-4 TGTGCCAGCAGCTTTCGGCAGGGCGGCGGGAGGGCCTACGAGCAGTACTTC CASSFRQGGGRAYEQYF
NA TRBJ2-1 once TRBV11-3 TGTGCCAGCAGCTTAGGGGACTCTCACGGAAATGAGCAGTTCTTC CASSLGDSHGNEQFF
NA TRBJ1-2 NA TRBV6-5 TGTGCCAGCAGTTACTCGACAGGAAGTTATAACTATGGCTACACCTTC CASSYSTGSYNYGYTF
NA TRBJ2-7 once TRBV12-3/TRBV12-4 TGTGCCAGCAGCTTAACCGGGGAGCAGTACTTC CASSLTGEQYF
TRBD2 TRBJ2-1 NA TRBV7-3 TGTGCCAGCAGCTCCCTAGCGGCAAGCTCCTACAATGAGCAGTTCTTC CASSSLAASSYNEQFF
TRBD1 TRBJ1-2 NA TRBV24-1 TGTGCCACCAGTGCCTCCCGGACAGGGGTGGAAGGGGACTATGGCTACACCTTC CATSASRTGVEGDYGYTF
NA TRBJ1-2 NA TRBV6-1 TGTGCCAGCATTGAAATCCATGACAGGTTAAATAACTATGGCTACACCTTC CASIEIHDRLNNYGYTF
TRBD1 TRBJ1-6 NA TRBV6-5 TGTGCCAGCAGTACCAGTAGGACAGGGAAATCACCCCTCCACTTT CASSTSRTGKSPLHF
NA TRBJ1-1 NA TRBV28 TGTGCCAGCGGTTACAGGACTGAAGCTTTCTTT CASGYRTEAFF
TRBD1 TRBJ1-4 NA TRBV3-1/TRBV3-2 TGTGCCAGCAGCTACACCGTGGGACAGGGTCAGGAAAAACTGTTTTTT CASSYTVGQGQEKLFF
TRBD1 TRBJ1-1 NA TRBV27 TGTGCCACCTCAGGGGGGACTGAAGCTTTCTTT CATSGGTEAFF
NA TRBJ2-5 NA TRBV4-1 TGCGCCAGCAGCCAAGATTACGGGGGAGAGACCCAGTACTTC CASSQDYGGETQYF
NA TRBJ2-3 NA TRBV5-1 TGCGCCAGCAACCCCCAGAGGGAGGGGGGGCGCACAGATACGCAGTATTTT CASNPQREGGRTDTQYF
TRBD2 TRBJ2-7 once TRBV30 TGTGCCTGGAGATTCGAGAGGTCCGGGACTAGCGGGGCACCCGGGGAGTCCTACGAGCAGTACTTC CAWRFERSGTSGAPGESYEQYF
TRBD1 TRBJ2-7 NA TRBV7-9 TGTGCCAGCAGCTTAGGTGGACAGGGCTACGAGCAGTACTTC CASSLGGQGYEQYF
TRBD1 TRBJ1-2 NA TRBV20-1 TGCAGTGTCCCGGGACAGCCTGGCTACACCTTC CSVPGQPGYTF
TRBD1 TRBJ1-1 NA TRBV4-2 TGTGCCAGCAGCCAGGGGACAGGGCGTGGCACTGAAGCTTTCTTT CASSQGTGRGTEAFF
NA TRBJ1-1 NA TRBV2 TGTGCCAGCAGTGAAAGGAGGACGGCTGAAGCTTTCTTT CASSERRTAEAFF